The rows below give T cell receptor beta chains drawn from one sample of a study of CD8 T cells in Susac syndrome. TCRdb fed the immunoSEQ multiplex PCR reads into MiXCR, producing one record per CDR3 protein. The data show just over 150,000 distinct CDR3 sequences, with 95% seen just once and around 0.15% held by the top ten. Sequencing was done on a sample of CD8+ T cells from PBMCs. These receptors were collected from a human donor with multiple sclerosis. Each CDR3 is given without its conserved first and last residue. Fields, in order: J gene, clone size, V gene, CDR3 protein. The size of a clone is reported for some rows only, either as once, few or many, or as a class for expanded clones.

TRBJ1-4 | NA | TRBV9 | ASSYRGATNEKLF
TRBJ2-2 | NA | TRBV18 | ATAGTGNTGELF
TRBJ2-5 | NA | TRBV24-1 | ATSEGGTQY
TRBJ1-2 | NA | TRBV13 | ASSSADSLSYGYT
TRBJ2-5 | NA | TRBV7-9 | ASSLVGGRGETQY
TRBJ1-2 | once | TRBV29-1 | SAQQGDWAYGYT
TRBJ1-1 | NA | TRBV20-1 | SARDPGQGSEAF
TRBJ1-6 | NA | TRBV6-6 | ASSYSMVVGPLH
TRBJ2-7 | NA | TRBV3-1 | ASSPSTGLTYEQY
TRBJ1-1 | once | TRBV29-1 | SVERGFPEAF
TRBJ2-3 | NA | TRBV20-1 | SARGRVRDTQY
TRBJ2-3 | once | TRBV5-6 | ASSLFGGGTDTQY
TRBJ2-1 | NA | TRBV7-2 | ASSLGSMDEQF
TRBJ2-1 | NA | TRBV3-1 | ASSQDVGGAHEQF
TRBJ2-7 | NA | TRBV3-1 | ASSQDPGTSYEQY
TRBJ1-2 | NA | TRBV11-2 | ASSGQGVLYGYT
TRBJ2-2 | NA | TRBV5-4 | ASSLAGTSYGELF
TRBJ2-7 | few | TRBV6-2/TRBV6-3 | ASSVTYEQY
TRBJ2-7 | NA | TRBV7-9 | ASRAGGEQY
TRBJ2-2 | NA | TRBV7-9 | ASSSSAPHPDVRSGELF
TRBJ1-1 | NA | TRBV18 | ASSRSPKNTEAF
TRBJ2-2 | NA | TRBV20-1 | SSRASTGELF
TRBJ2-7 | NA | TRBV7-9 | ASSPGTEQY
TRBJ1-2 | NA | TRBV29-1 | SVQGSPTQQGGGYT
TRBJ2-3 | NA | TRBV24-1 | ATSESTGIGDTQY
TRBJ1-1 | NA | TRBV19 | ASEPGQGNTEAF
TRBJ2-3 | NA | TRBV15 | ATSRVRTSGTDTQY
TRBJ2-3 | NA | TRBV6-5 | ASGLASADTQY
TRBJ1-1 | NA | TRBV7-9 | ASSSTRGETEAF
TRBJ2-5 | NA | TRBV9 | ASSLAVEGETQY
TRBJ2-1 | NA | TRBV9 | ASSWTGGEQF
TRBJ1-1 | NA | TRBV12-3/TRBV12-4 | ASSSHRVREAF
TRBJ1-4 | NA | TRBV29-1 | SARGGSTNEKLF
TRBJ1-6 | NA | TRBV27 | ASSRRGHDSPLH
TRBJ1-1 | once | TRBV29-1 | SVPDSPEAF
TRBJ2-1 | NA | TRBV30 | AWKGYNEQF